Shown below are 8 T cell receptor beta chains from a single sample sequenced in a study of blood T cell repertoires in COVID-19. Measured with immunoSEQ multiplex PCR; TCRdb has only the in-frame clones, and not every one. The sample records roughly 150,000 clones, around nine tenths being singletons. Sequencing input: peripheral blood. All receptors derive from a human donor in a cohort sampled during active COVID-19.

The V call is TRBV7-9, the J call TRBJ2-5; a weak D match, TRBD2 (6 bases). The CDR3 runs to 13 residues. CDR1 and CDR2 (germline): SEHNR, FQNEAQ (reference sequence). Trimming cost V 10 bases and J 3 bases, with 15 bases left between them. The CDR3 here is CATNAGREETQYF. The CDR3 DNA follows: TGTGCCACCAACGCGGGGCGTGAAGAGACCCAGTACTTC.

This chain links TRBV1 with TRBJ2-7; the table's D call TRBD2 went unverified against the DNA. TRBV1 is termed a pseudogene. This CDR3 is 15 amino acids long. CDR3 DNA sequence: TGCACCAGCAGCCGAGCGGGAGAGGGATCCTACGAGCAGTACTTC. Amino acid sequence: CTSSRAGEGSYEQYF.

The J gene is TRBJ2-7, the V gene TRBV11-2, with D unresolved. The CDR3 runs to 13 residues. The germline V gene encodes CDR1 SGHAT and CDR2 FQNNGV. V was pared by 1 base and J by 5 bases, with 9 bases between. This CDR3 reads CASSLALGNEQYF. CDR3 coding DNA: TGTGCCAGCAGCTTAGCCCTGGGCAACGAGCAGTACTTC.

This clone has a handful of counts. CDR3 amino acids: CASSLGGAHYGYTF. The CDR3 DNA follows: TGCGCCAGCAGCTTGGGCGGGGCCCATTATGGCTACACCTTC. The chain links TRBV5-1 to TRBJ1-2; D possibly corresponds to TRBD1 (5 bases). CDR1 and CDR2 from the germline V gene are SGHRS and YFSETQ. The CDR3 has 14 amino acids. The ends were cut back, 0 bases at V and 5 bases at J, with 11 bases in the middle.

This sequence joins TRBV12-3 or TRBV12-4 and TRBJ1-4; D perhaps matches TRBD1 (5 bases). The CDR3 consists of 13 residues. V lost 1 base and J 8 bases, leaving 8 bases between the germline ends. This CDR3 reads CASSLGQNEKLFF. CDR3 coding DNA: TGTGCCAGCAGTTTAGGACAGAACGAAAAACTGTTTTTT.

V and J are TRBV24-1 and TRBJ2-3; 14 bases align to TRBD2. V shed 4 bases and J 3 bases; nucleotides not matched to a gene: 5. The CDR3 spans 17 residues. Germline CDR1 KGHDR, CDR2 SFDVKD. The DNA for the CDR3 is TGTGCCACCAGTGACCGGACTAGCGGGAGGACAACAGATACGCAGTATTTT. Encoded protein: CATSDRTSGRTTDTQYF.

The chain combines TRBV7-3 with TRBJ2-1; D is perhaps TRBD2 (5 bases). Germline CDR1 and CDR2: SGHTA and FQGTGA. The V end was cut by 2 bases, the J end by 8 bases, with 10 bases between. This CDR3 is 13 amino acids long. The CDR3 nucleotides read TGTGCCAGCAGCTTATTCGGGGTCCATGAGCAGTTCTTC. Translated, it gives CASSLFGVHEQFF.

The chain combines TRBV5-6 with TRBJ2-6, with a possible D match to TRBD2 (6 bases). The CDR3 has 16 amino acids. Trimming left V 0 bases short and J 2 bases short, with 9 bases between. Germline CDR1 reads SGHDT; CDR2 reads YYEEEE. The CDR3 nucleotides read TGTGCCAGCAGCTTGGCCAGGGAGGCTGGGGCCAACGTCCTGACTTTC. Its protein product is CASSLAREAGANVLTF.